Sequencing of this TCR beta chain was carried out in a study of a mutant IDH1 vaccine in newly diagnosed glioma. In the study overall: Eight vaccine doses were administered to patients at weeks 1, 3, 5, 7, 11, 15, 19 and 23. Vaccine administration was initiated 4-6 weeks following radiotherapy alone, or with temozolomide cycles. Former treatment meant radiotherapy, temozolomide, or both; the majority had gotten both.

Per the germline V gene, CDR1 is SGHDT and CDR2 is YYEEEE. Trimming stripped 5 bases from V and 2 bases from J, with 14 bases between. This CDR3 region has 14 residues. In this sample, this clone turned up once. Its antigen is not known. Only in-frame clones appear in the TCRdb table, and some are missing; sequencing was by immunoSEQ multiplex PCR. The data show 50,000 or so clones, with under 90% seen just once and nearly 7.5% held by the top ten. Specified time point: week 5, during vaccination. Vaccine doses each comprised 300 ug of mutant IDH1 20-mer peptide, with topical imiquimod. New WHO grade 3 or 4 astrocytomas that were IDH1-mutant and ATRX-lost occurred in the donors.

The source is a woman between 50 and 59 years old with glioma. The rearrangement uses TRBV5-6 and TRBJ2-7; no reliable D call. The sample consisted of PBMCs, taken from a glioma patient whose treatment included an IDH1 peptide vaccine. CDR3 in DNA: TGTGCCAGCAGTTCACTGAGTCTTACCTACGAGCAGTACTTC. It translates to CASSSLSLTYEQYF.